The 22 T cell receptor beta chains presented below share a single source sample, sequenced in a study of cytomegalovirus exposure and HLA in healthy donors. This PCR relied on a set of 60 Vbeta primers and 13 Jbeta primers. Sequencing used immunoSEQ multiplex PCR; TCRdb keeps in-frame clones, though not all of them. The sample yields some 180,000 clones, roughly 80% seen once. The sequenced sample was PBMCs. Receptors were obtained from a male donor in good health and CMV-seronegative.

This clone occurred a few times. The chain recombines TRBV7-2 with TRBJ1-4; D might be TRBD1 (5 bases). CDR3 size: 12 residues. Germline CDR1 reads SGHTA; CDR2 reads FQGNSA. Trimming removed 1 base at V and 9 bases at J, with 6 bases between. For the CDR3, the DNA is TGTGCCAGCAGCTTAGAGGGGAAAAAACTGTTTTTT. Translating it yields CASSLEGKKLFF.

The chain joins TRBV30 to TRBJ1-2; tentatively, D is TRBD1 (6 bases). There are 13 residues in the CDR3. V was pared by 4 bases and J by 4 bases, with 13 bases between. Germline V gives CDR1 GTSNPN, CDR2 SVGIG (reference sequence). CDR3 sequence (DNA): TGTGCCTGGATTCCGGACAGCACCTATGGCTACACCTTC. Translating it yields CAWIPDSTYGYTF.

J is TRBJ2-5 and V is TRBV5-4; no clear D. There are 13 residues in the CDR3. Trimming took off 0 bases at V and 5 bases at J, with 8 bases between the two ends. Germline V gene lookup returns CDR1 SGHNT and CDR2 YYREEE (reference sequence). The CDR3 loop reads CASSLVGVETQYF. For the CDR3, the DNA is TGTGCCAGCAGCTTGGTGGGCGTCGAGACCCAGTACTTC. The variable domain in full, with the rest retrieved from reference TRBV5-4 and TRBJ2-5, is ETGVTQSPTHLIKTRGQQVTLRCSSQSGHNTVSWYQQALGQGPQFIFQYYREEENGRGNFPPRFSGLQFPNYSSELNVNALELDDSALYLCASSLVGVETQYFGPGTRLLVL.

The chain carries TRBV18 and TRBJ2-2; D perhaps matches TRBD1 (5 bases). The length of the CDR3 is 14 residues. Trimming left V 10 bases short and J 2 bases short, with 14 bases between. Germline values: CDR1 KGHSH, CDR2 LQKENI. CDR3 bases: TGTGCCACCCAACAGGAGTACAACACCGGGGAGCTGTTTTTT. Residues: CATQQEYNTGELFF.

This chain links TRBV5-1 with TRBJ1-2; TRBD1 matches 9 bases. The CDR3 runs to 16 residues. From germline, CDR1 is SGHRS and CDR2 YFSETQ. The ends lost 0 bases at V and 8 bases at J; junction bases unmatched: 11. Here the CDR3 reads CASSLGTGTGWKGYTF. CDR3 nucleotide sequence: TGCGCCAGCAGCTTGGGCACCGGGACAGGGTGGAAAGGCTACACCTTC.

V and J are TRBV2 and TRBJ2-6; D might be TRBD1 (6 bases). Germline loops: CDR1 SNHLY, CDR2 FYNNEI. With 10 bases removed from V and 0 bases from J, the gap between germline ends came to 13 bases. This CDR3 comprises 15 residues. CDR3 in DNA: TGTGCCAAACAGGGTACTAACTCTGGGGCCAACGTCCTGACTTTC. Translated, it gives CAKQGTNSGANVLTF.

The chain is built from TRBV25-1 and TRBJ2-2, with a weak D call TRBD2 (6 bases). Trimming stripped 2 bases from V and 4 bases from J, with 14 bases between. CDR3 length: 16 amino acids. Per germline, CDR1 MGHDK and CDR2 SYGVNS. In DNA, the CDR3 is TGTGCCAGCAGTGAAATAAGGGACTCGAGCACCGGGGAGCTGTTTTTT. It yields the protein CASSEIRDSSTGELFF.

The V gene is TRBV2, the J gene TRBJ2-7; a possible D gene is TRBD1 (6 bases). Trimming pared 4 bases from V and 1 base from J, leaving 11 bases between. CDR3 size: 14 residues. In germline, CDR1 is SNHLY, CDR2 FYNNEI. The CDR3 here is CASSGTELSYEQYF. In nucleotides, the CDR3 is TGTGCCAGCAGTGGGACAGAGCTTTCCTACGAGCAGTACTTC.

This clone came up a few times. The chain recombines TRBV5-1 with TRBJ1-1; D not certain. V lost 0 bases and J 0 bases, leaving 6 bases between the germline ends. The CDR3 has 14 residues. CDR1 and CDR2 from the germline V gene are SGHRS and YFSETQ. CDR3 nucleotide sequence: TGCGCCAGCAGCTTGGAACAGATGAACACTGAAGCTTTCTTT. Translation gives CASSLEQMNTEAFF.

V and J are TRBV15 and TRBJ1-2; TRBD1 is a possible D gene (6 bases). The CDR3 totals 13 residues. The V end was cut by 8 bases, the J end by 5 bases, with 15 bases between. Germline CDR1 is LNHNV and CDR2 is YYDKDF (reference sequence). In DNA form, the CDR3 reads TGTGCCACCCAAAATCGGGGGGCGTATGGCTACACCTTC. Amino acid sequence: CATQNRGAYGYTF.

This clone has just one count. The chain combines TRBV15 with TRBJ2-1; 8 nucleotides align to TRBD1. The ends lost 0 bases at V and 7 bases at J; junction bases unmatched: 11. This CDR3 is 17 amino acids long. Per germline, CDR1 LNHNV and CDR2 YYDKDF (reference sequence). CDR3 in amino acids: CATSRDPGQGARNEQFF. In DNA, the CDR3 is TGTGCCACCAGCAGAGATCCTGGGCAGGGGGCGAGGAATGAGCAGTTCTTC.

The chain has TRBV7-2 and TRBJ2-7, with D possibly being TRBD2 (6 bases). V shed 7 bases and J shed 7 bases, with 14 bases lying between them. CDR1 SGHTA and CDR2 FQGNSA come from the germline V gene. The CDR3 extends over 12 amino acids. The CDR3 DNA reads as TGTGCCAGCACCACAAATCGGGGGGAGCAGTACTTC. This gives the protein CASTTNRGEQYF. Using reference TRBV7-2 and TRBJ2-7 for the parts outside the CDR3, the full variable domain is GAGVSQSPSNKVTEKGKDVELRCDPISGHTALYWYRQSLGQGLEFLIYFQGNSAPDKSGLPSDRFSAERTGGSVSTLTIQRTQQEDSAVYLCASTTNRGEQYFGPGTRLTVT.

This clone appeared a single time. This chain links TRBV19 with TRBJ1-2; 7 nucleotides line up with TRBD1. V lost 5 bases, J lost 0 bases, and 3 bases stayed unmatched. The CDR3 has 14 amino acids. Germline values: CDR1 LNHDA, CDR2 SQIVND (reference sequence). CDR3 coding DNA: TGTGCCAGTAGTGGGGGACAGTCTAACTATGGCTACACCTTC. Protein: CASSGGQSNYGYTF. Full variable domain (missing parts from reference TRBV19 and TRBJ1-2): DGGITQSPKYLFRKEGQNVTLSCEQNLNHDAMYWYRQDPGQGLRLIYYSQIVNDFQKGDIAEGYSVSREKKESFPLTVTSAQKNPTAFYLCASSGGQSNYGYTFGSGTRLTVV.

The gene calls are TRBV9 and TRBJ1-1; 8 bases fit TRBD1. Germline trimming cut 3 bases from V and 3 bases from J; bases unmatched to any gene: 7. Germline CDR1 is SGDLS and CDR2 is YYNGEE. This CDR3 has 15 residues. In DNA, the CDR3 is TGTGCCAGCAGCGAAGCATCCAGGGGGCACACTGAAGCTTTCTTT. This gives the protein CASSEASRGHTEAFF.

The chain is built from TRBV5-4 and TRBJ1-2; D is undetermined. Germline V gene sequence: CDR1 SGHNT, CDR2 YYREEE (reference sequence). CDR3 length equals 15 residues. V lost 1 base to trimming and J lost 0 bases, with 10 bases between them. CDR3 loop: CASSLWVGTNYGYTF. The DNA of the CDR3 is TGTGCCAGCAGCTTGTGGGTCGGGACTAACTATGGCTACACCTTC.

The chain joins TRBV29-1 to TRBJ2-7; D may be TRBD2 (6 bases). From germline, CDR1 is SQVTM and CDR2 ANQGSEA. The V and J ends lost 7 bases and 0 bases respectively, with 10 bases between them. The CDR3 is made up of 12 amino acids. The CDR3 loop reads CSAGDHSYEQYF. DNA of the CDR3: TGCAGCGCGGGGGACCACTCCTACGAGCAGTACTTC.

The V and J genes are TRBV27 and TRBJ1-1, with 7 bases matching TRBD1. J lost 10 bases, V lost 6 bases, and 20 bases had no gene match. The CDR3 loop spans 16 amino acids. The V gene's germline CDR1 is MNHEY and CDR2 SMNVEV (reference sequence). CDR3 loop: CASSRNRGRHKLAAFF. As DNA, the CDR3 is TGTGCCAGCAGCCGAAACAGGGGAAGGCACAAATTGGCAGCTTTCTTT.

This rearrangement joins TRBV5-1 to TRBJ1-1, with D unresolved. Germline CDR1 is SGHRS and CDR2 is YFSETQ. Trimming left V 3 bases short and J 4 bases short, with 19 bases between. This CDR3 region has 16 residues. The CDR3 loop reads CASSSGTRVAITEAFF. CDR3 bases: TGCGCCAGCAGCTCGGGTACGAGGGTCGCGATCACTGAAGCTTTCTTT.

The V and J genes are TRBV5-6 and TRBJ1-5; 7 bases match TRBD1. Germline CDR1 is SGHDT and CDR2 is YYEEEE. The CDR3 loop spans 15 amino acids. J was trimmed by 0 bases and V by 4 bases; bases with no gene match: 4. Here the CDR3 reads CASSRQGNSNQPQHF. CDR3 in DNA: TGTGCCAGCAGCAGACAGGGCAATAGCAATCAGCCCCAGCATTTT. Together with reference TRBV5-6 and TRBJ1-5, the CDR3 gives the full variable domain: DAGVTQSPTHLIKTRGQQVTLRCSPKSGHDTVSWYQQALGQGPQFIFQYYEEEERQRGNFPDRFSGHQFPNYSSELNVNALLLGDSALYLCASSRQGNSNQPQHFGDGTRLSIL.

The V call is TRBV4-1, the J call TRBJ2-7, with 7 bases matching TRBD1. CDR1 and CDR2 (germline): MGHRA, YSYEKL. V shed 2 bases, J shed 5 bases, and the junction held 9 bases outside the gene matches. The CDR3 has 15 amino acids. CDR3 sequence: CASSQPTGVPHEQYF. In DNA, the CDR3 is TGCGCCAGCAGCCAACCCACAGGGGTCCCCCACGAGCAGTACTTC.

This chain joins TRBV5-1 and TRBJ1-1; the match to TRBD1 covers 7 bases. CDR3 size: 16 residues. The V gene end was trimmed by 0 bases and the J gene end by 3 bases; junction bases not matched to a gene: 8. Germline values: CDR1 SGHRS, CDR2 YFSETQ. CDR3 coding DNA: TGCGCCAGCAGCTTGGGGATGTCAGGGGGTGACACTGAAGCTTTCTTT. It specifies CASSLGMSGGDTEAFF.

This clone has just one count. This chain links TRBV14 with TRBJ1-6; TRBD1 agrees at 7 bases. CDR3 length: 13 amino acids. The junction had 1 base not matched to a gene; V was cut back by 5 bases and J by 6 bases. CDR1 is SGHDN, CDR2 FVKESK, per germline. In nucleotides, the CDR3 is TGTGCCAGCAGCAGGGACAGTAATTCACCCCTCCACTTT. It encodes CASSRDSNSPLHF. The whole variable domain, filled in from reference TRBV14 and TRBJ1-6, reads EAGVTQFPSHSVIEKGQTVTLRCDPISGHDNLYWYRRVMGKEIKFLLHFVKESKQDESGMPNNRFLAERTGGTYSTLKVQPAELEDSGVYFCASSRDSNSPLHFGNGTRLTVT.